The 13 T cell receptor beta chains below come from one sample, sequenced in a study of blood T cell repertoires in COVID-19. Clones were read by immunoSEQ multiplex PCR, and TCRdb kept only the in-frame ones, dropping some. The data contain around 470,000 clones, approximately 92% of them singletons. Sequencing was carried out using peripheral blood. The receptors here all came from a young man with COVID-19, enrolled during active disease.

The CDR3 protein is CASSQAYRIYGYTF. The CDR3 nucleotides are TGTGCCAGCAGCCAAGCTTACAGAATCTATGGCTACACCTTC. The rearrangement links TRBV3-1 (or the pseudogene TRBV3-2) to TRBJ1-2; D is unresolved. Germline V CDR1 and CDR2: LGHDT, YNNKEL (reference sequence). The CDR3 is made up of 14 amino acids. Trimming stripped 1 base from V and 4 bases from J, with 10 bases between.

The chain has TRBV4-1 and TRBJ2-7, with 8 bases aligning to TRBD1. CDR1 and CDR2 (germline): MGHRA, YSYEKL. V shed 4 bases and J 6 bases; nucleotides not matched to a gene: 8. This CDR3 is built from 14 residues. The CDR3 reads CASSRPGQGREQYF. The CDR3 DNA reads TGCGCCAGCAGCCGTCCAGGACAGGGACGCGAGCAGTACTTC.

The sample holds one count of this clone. This chain connects TRBV10-3 to TRBJ1-2, with a weak D call TRBD1 (6 bases). Germline V gene lookup returns CDR1 ENHRY and CDR2 SYGVKD. This CDR3 contains 15 residues. Trimming left V 3 bases short and J 4 bases short, with 15 bases between. CDR3 coding DNA: TGTGCCATCAGTGAAATGGGACACGCGGTCTATGGCTACACCTTC. Translating gives CAISEMGHAVYGYTF.

The V call is TRBV29-1, the J call TRBJ1-2; D gene ambiguous. Trimming shortened V by 1 base and J by 4 bases, and 10 bases separated the two germline ends. The CDR3 loop spans 13 amino acids. Germline loops: CDR1 SQVTM, CDR2 ANQGSEA. CDR3 sequence reads: CSVEGGSFYGYTF. Here the CDR3 DNA reads TGCAGCGTTGAAGGAGGGAGCTTCTATGGCTACACCTTC.

The V and J genes are TRBV19 and TRBJ1-6, with 7 bases fitting TRBD1. Germline CDR1 is LNHDA and CDR2 is SQIVND (reference sequence). There are 15 residues in the CDR3. The J segment lost 10 bases and the V segment lost 1 base, leaving 7 bases of the junction unmatched. The CDR3 loop is CASSIAGRGYSPLHF. CDR3 nucleotides: TGTGCCAGTAGTATAGCTGGCAGGGGGTACTCACCCCTCCACTTT.

The chain is built from TRBV7-9 and TRBJ2-7; the match to TRBD1 covers 8 bases. The CDR3 length is 18 residues. Trimming removed 5 bases from V and 0 bases from J; junction bases left unmatched: 15. In germline, CDR1 is SEHNR, CDR2 FQNEAQ (reference sequence). In DNA, the CDR3 is TGTGCCAGCAGCCCCGCCGGGACAGGAGTTTACTCCTCCTACGAGCAGTACTTC. Translated: CASSPAGTGVYSSYEQYF.

V usage is TRBV5-4 and J usage is TRBJ1-2; possible D gene TRBD1, 6 bases. Trimming pared 0 bases from V and 4 bases from J, leaving 13 bases between. Germline loops: CDR1 SGHNT, CDR2 YYREEE (reference sequence). CDR3 size: 15 residues. The CDR3 DNA reads TGTGCCAGCAGCTTGGGAGGGGGTAGTCTCTATGGCTACACCTTC. Protein: CASSLGGGSLYGYTF.

This chain uses TRBV5-1 with TRBJ1-2, with 7 bases fitting TRBD1. The CDR3 is 15 residues long. With V trimmed by 4 bases and J by 3 bases, 9 bases remained unmatched. Germline CDR1 is SGHRS and CDR2 is YFSETQ. The CDR3 here is CASSAPGGQDYGYTF. As DNA, the CDR3 is TGCGCCAGCAGCGCCCCAGGGGGGCAGGACTATGGCTACACCTTC.

The J gene is TRBJ2-5, the V gene TRBV6-5, with TRBD2 matching 9 bases. Germline V gene sequence: CDR1 MNHEY, CDR2 SVGAGI. Germline trimming cut 7 bases from V and 4 bases from J; bases unmatched to any gene: 7. This CDR3 has 14 residues. The DNA of the CDR3 is TGTGCCAGCACCTCAGGACTAGCGTCAGAGACCCAGTACTTC. This encodes CASTSGLASETQYF.

This sequence joins TRBV15 and TRBJ2-5; weak D call: TRBD1 (7 bases). Trimming took off 0 bases at V and 1 base at J, with 9 bases between the two ends. CDR1 and CDR2 from the germline V gene are LNHNV and YYDKDF (reference sequence). This CDR3 has 15 amino acids. Written as DNA, the CDR3 is TGTGCCACCAGCAGAGACAGGGGGGCCCAAGAGACCCAGTACTTC. Its protein is CATSRDRGAQETQYF.

Regarding this clone: This sample also contains other DNA sequences that code for the same CDR3. The chain employs TRBV12-3 or TRBV12-4 and TRBJ2-5; D gene unclear. The CDR3 contains 12 residues. With 5 bases removed from V and 4 bases from J, the gap between germline ends came to 8 bases. The CDR3 DNA follows: TGTGCCAGCAGTCCCTCCGGAGAGACCCAGTACTTC. Translating gives CASSPSGETQYF.

The chain joins TRBV2 to TRBJ2-2; 8 positions match TRBD2. Germline loops: CDR1 SNHLY, CDR2 FYNNEI. J gave up 4 bases and V 3 bases, and 4 bases lay outside the gene matches. The CDR3 consists of 15 residues. The CDR3 nucleotides read TGTGCCAGCAGTGAGTCCGGGAGGGTCACCGGGGAGCTGTTTTTT. Protein: CASSESGRVTGELFF.

The gene calls are TRBV5-8 and TRBJ1-2, with TRBD1 matching 7 bases. The germline gives CDR1 SGHTS, CDR2 YDEGEE. V lost 2 bases to trimming and J lost 3 bases; unmatched junction nucleotides: 1. This CDR3 comprises 13 residues. CDR3 residues: CASSFDRDYGYTF. CDR3 coding DNA: TGTGCCAGCAGCTTCGACAGGGACTATGGCTACACCTTC.